The 8 T cell receptor beta chains reported below all come from one sample, sequenced in a study of T-cell reconstitution after alpha-beta-depleted transplantation in children. Unique molecular identifiers were incorporated into the prepared TCRbeta library. TCRdb redid the calling of the PCR reads with MiXCR, one entry per CDR3 protein. The data hold 600,000 to 700,000 distinct CDR3 sequences, with roughly 17% observed a single time. Sequencing used PBMCs from the stem cell graft donor, obtained from the stem cell graft. These receptors came from a human donor who donated a stem cell graft to a child with acute myeloid leukemia.

This clonotype was detected a few times. The chain combines TRBV2 with TRBJ1-2; 8 bases are shared with TRBD1. CDR3 length: 13 amino acids. CDR1 is SNHLY, CDR2 FYNNEI, per germline. J gave up 8 bases and V 6 bases, and 8 bases lay outside the gene matches. The CDR3 DNA sequence: TGTGCCAGCAGCGGACAGGGAGCGGGCGGCTACACCTTC. This translates into CASSGQGAGGYTF.

V and J are TRBV18 and TRBJ2-7; possibly TRBD2 for D (5 bases). Looked up from germline, CDR1 is KGHSH and CDR2 is LQKENI. This CDR3 comprises 15 residues. V lost 2 bases and J lost 4, with 15 bases in between. The CDR3 loop is CASSPAGGWGYEQYF. DNA of the CDR3: TGTGCCAGCTCACCAGCGGGTGGCTGGGGTTACGAGCAGTACTTC.

The chain links TRBV6-2 or TRBV6-3 to TRBJ2-7; TRBD1 or TRBD2 may be the D gene (5 bases each). In germline, CDR1 is MNHEY, CDR2 SVGEGT. The CDR3 length is 14 residues. V lost 4 bases, J lost 3 bases, and 13 bases lay in between. In nucleotides, the CDR3 is TGTGCCAGCAGTTTAGGGGACGGCCACTACGAGCAGTACGTC. Protein product: CASSLGDGHYEQYV.

This clonotype occurred a few times. This chain links TRBV7-2 with TRBJ2-5, with D hard to call. Germline V lookup: CDR1 SGHTA, CDR2 FQGNSA. The ends were cut back, 5 bases at V and 1 base at J, with 14 bases in the middle. CDR3 size: 15 residues. CDR3 sequence reads: CASSAGLRVQETQYF. CDR3 in DNA: TGTGCCAGCAGCGCAGGCCTCCGGGTCCAAGAGACCCAGTACTTC.

The rearrangement uses TRBV7-2 and TRBJ2-4; D gene uncertain. Trimming shortened V by 1 base and J by 0 bases, and 7 bases separated the two germline ends. The CDR3 spans 15 residues. Germline V CDR1 and CDR2: SGHTA, FQGNSA. Here the CDR3 reads CASSLGVLAKNIQYF. The CDR3 coding sequence is TGTGCCAGCAGCTTAGGGGTACTAGCCAAAAACATTCAGTACTTC.

The sample holds a few counts of this clonotype. The gene calls are TRBV7-2 and TRBJ1-4; D is possibly TRBD1 (5 bases). The CDR3 is made up of 13 amino acids. The germline V gene has CDR1 SGHTA and CDR2 FQGNSA. Trimming removed 0 bases at V and 13 bases at J, with 12 bases between. CDR3 DNA sequence: TGTGCCAGCAGCTTAGCGAGGGAGGGGACACTGTTTTTT. It translates to CASSLAREGTLFF.

This clonotype was seen repeatedly, ten times or more. This chain uses TRBV12-3 or TRBV12-4 with TRBJ2-1, with D perhaps TRBD1 (6 bases). Trimming pared 4 bases from V and 3 bases from J, leaving 10 bases between. The CDR3 contains 14 residues. In DNA form, the CDR3 reads TGTGCCAGCAGTTCCGAGGACAGCTACAATGAGCAGTTCTTC. Amino acid sequence: CASSSEDSYNEQFF.

In regard to this clonotype: A much more abundant neighbour one base away suggests this may be a read error. The chain uses TRBV20-1 and TRBJ2-1, with TRBD2 identical over 12 bases. Germline V gene lookup returns CDR1 DFQATT and CDR2 SNEGSKA (reference sequence). CDR3 length: 16 amino acids. The CDR3 loop reads CSARMLAGGLYNQQFF. CDR3 nucleotides: TGCAGTGCTAGGATGCTAGCGGGGGGGTTGTACAATCAGCAGTTCTTC.